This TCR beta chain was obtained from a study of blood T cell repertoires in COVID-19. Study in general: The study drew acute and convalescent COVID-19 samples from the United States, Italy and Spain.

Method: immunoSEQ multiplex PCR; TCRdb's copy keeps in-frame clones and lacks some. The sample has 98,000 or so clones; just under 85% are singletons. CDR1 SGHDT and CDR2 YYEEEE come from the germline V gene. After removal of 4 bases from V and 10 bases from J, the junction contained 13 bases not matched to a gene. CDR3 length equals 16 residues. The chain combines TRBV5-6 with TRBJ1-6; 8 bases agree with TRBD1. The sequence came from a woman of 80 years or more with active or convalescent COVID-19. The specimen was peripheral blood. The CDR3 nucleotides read TGTGCCAGCAGCACACCCTCCGGGACAGGATACTCACCCCTCCACTTT. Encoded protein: CASSTPSGTGYSPLHF.